This T cell receptor beta chain was identified during a study of blood T cell repertoires in COVID-19. This clone was detected a few times. TCRdb's copy holds only in-frame clones and misses some; the assay was immunoSEQ multiplex PCR. Of over 150,000 clones detected, about 90% appear once; the ten largest clones hold more than 2%. The V end lost 5 bases, the J end lost 10 bases, and 18 bases lay between the germline ends. The CDR3 spans 15 residues. Per germline, CDR1 LNHDA and CDR2 SQIVND (reference sequence). The clonotype comes from a woman younger than 45 who had recovered from COVID-19. The sequencing sample was made of PBMCs or T cells enriched from blood (not recorded which). The V gene is TRBV19, the J gene TRBJ1-6; D is unclear. The CDR3 here is CASSPFSGPGSPLHF. CDR3 sequence (DNA): TGTGCCAGTAGTCCTTTCTCCGGGCCGGGGTCACCCCTCCACTTT.